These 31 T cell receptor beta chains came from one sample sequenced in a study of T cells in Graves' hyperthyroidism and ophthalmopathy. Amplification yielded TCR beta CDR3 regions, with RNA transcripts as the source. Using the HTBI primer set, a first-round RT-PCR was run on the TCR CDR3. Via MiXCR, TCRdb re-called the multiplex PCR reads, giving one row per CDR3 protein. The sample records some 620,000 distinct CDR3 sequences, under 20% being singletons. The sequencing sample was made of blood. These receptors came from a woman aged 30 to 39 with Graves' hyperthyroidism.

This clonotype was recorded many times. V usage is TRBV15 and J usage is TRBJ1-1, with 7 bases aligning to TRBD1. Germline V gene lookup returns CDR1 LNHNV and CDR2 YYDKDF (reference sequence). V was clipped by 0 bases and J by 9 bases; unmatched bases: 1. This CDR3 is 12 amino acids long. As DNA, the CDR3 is TGTGCCACCAGCAGAGAGGGACAGCAAGCTTTCTTT. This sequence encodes CATSREGQQAFF.

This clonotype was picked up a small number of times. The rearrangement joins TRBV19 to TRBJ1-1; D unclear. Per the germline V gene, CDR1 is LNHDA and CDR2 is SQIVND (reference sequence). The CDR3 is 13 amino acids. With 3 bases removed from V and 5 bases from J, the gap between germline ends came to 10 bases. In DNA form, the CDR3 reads TGTGCCAGTAGTATCAATTACCGTACTGAAGCTTTCTTT. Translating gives CASSINYRTEAFF. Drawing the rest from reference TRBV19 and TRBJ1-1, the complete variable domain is DGGITQSPKYLFRKEGQNVTLSCEQNLNHDAMYWYRQDPGQGLRLIYYSQIVNDFQKGDIAEGYSVSREKKESFPLTVTSAQKNPTAFYLCASSINYRTEAFFGQGTRLTVV.

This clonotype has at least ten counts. In nucleotides, the CDR3 is TGTGCCAGCGCCCCCGGGACTGCCTACGAGCAGTACTTC. This gives the protein CASAPGTAYEQYF. This chain links TRBV27 with TRBJ2-7, with D tentatively TRBD2 (6 bases). The ends were cut back, 8 bases at V and 2 bases at J, with 13 bases in the middle. The CDR3 is 13 residues long. Germline CDR1 and CDR2: MNHEY and SMNVEV (reference sequence).

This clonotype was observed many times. The CDR3 loop reads CASSSGWAGNEQFF. The CDR3 coding sequence is TGTGCCAGCAGCTCCGGGTGGGCGGGGAATGAGCAGTTCTTC. The rearrangement links TRBV11-2 to TRBJ2-1, with TRBD2 as a possible D gene (6 bases). The CDR3 runs 14 residues. In germline, CDR1 is SGHAT, CDR2 FQNNGV. Trimming left V 4 bases short and J 7 bases short, with 14 bases between.

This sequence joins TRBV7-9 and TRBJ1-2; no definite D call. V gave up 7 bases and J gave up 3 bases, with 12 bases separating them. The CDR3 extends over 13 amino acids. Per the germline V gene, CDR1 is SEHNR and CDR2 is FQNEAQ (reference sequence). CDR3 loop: CASISLLDYGYTF. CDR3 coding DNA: TGTGCCAGCATCTCCCTACTTGACTATGGCTACACCTTC.

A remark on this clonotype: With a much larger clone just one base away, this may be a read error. CDR3 amino acids: CASSFVQGTNEKLSF. In DNA form, the CDR3 reads TGTGCCAGCAGTTTCGTCCAGGGAACTAATGAAAAACTGTCTTTT. V is TRBV27 and J is TRBJ1-4; maybe TRBD1 (5 bases). This CDR3 spans 15 amino acids. CDR1 and CDR2 from the germline V gene are MNHEY and SMNVEV (reference sequence).

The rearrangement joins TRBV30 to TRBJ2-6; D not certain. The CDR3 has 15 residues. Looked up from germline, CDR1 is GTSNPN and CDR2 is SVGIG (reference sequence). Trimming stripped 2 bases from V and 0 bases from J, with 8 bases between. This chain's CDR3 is CAWSSRLSGANVLTF. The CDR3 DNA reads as TGTGCCTGGAGTTCCCGGCTCTCTGGGGCCAACGTCCTGACTTTC.

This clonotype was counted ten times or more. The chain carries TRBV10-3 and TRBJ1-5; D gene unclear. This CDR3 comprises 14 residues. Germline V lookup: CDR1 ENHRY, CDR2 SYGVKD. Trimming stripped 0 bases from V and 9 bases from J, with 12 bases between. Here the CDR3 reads CAISESAARGPQHF. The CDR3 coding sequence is TGTGCCATCAGTGAGTCGGCAGCACGGGGGCCCCAGCATTTT.

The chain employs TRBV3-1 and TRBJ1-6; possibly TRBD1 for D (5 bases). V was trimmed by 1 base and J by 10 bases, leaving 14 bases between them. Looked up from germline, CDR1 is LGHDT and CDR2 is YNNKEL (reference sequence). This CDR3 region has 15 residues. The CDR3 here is CASSQGGGLNSPLHF. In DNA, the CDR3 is TGTGCCAGCAGCCAAGGCGGGGGTTTGAACTCACCCCTCCACTTT.

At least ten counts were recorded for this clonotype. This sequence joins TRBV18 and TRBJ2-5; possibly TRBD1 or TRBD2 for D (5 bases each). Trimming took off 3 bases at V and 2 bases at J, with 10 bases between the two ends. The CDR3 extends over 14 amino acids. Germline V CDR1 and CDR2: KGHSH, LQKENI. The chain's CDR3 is CASSPGRIQETQYF. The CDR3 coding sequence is TGTGCCAGCTCACCGGGACGGATACAAGAGACCCAGTACTTC.

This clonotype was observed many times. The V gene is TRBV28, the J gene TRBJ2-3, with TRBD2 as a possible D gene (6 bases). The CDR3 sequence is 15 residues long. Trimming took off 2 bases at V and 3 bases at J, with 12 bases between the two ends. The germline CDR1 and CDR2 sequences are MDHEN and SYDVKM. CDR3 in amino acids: CASSLNGGGTDTQYF. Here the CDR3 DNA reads TGTGCCAGCAGTTTAAACGGGGGTGGTACAGATACGCAGTATTTT.

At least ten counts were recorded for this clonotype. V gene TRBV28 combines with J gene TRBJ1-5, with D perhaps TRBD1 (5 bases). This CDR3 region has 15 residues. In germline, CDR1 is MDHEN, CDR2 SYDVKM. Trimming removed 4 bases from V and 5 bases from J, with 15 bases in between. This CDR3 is CASSSGLVSHQPQHF. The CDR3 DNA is TGTGCCAGCAGTTCGGGACTGGTCAGCCATCAGCCCCAGCATTTT. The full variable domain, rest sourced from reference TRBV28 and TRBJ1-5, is DVKVTQSSRYLVKRTGEKVFLECVQDMDHENMFWYRQDPGLGLRLIYFSYDVKMKEKGDIPEGYSVSREKKERFSLILESASTNQTSMYLCASSSGLVSHQPQHFGDGTRLSIL.

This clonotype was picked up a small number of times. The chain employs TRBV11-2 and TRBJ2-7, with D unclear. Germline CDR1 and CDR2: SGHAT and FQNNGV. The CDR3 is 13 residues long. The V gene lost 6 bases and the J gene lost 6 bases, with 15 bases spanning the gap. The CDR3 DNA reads TGTGCCAGCAGTAATTTTAAGGTGGCCGAGCAGTACTTC. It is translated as CASSNFKVAEQYF. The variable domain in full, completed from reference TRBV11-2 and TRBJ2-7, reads EAGVAQSPRYKIIEKRQSVAFWCNPISGHATLYWYQQILGQGPKLLIQFQNNGVVDDSQLPKDRFSAERLKGVDSTLKIQPAKLEDSAVYLCASSNFKVAEQYFGPGTRLTVT.

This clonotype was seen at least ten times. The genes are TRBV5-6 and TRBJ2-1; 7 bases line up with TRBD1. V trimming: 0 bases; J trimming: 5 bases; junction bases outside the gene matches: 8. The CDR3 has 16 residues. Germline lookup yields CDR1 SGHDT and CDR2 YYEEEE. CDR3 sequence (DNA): TGTGCCAGCAGCTTGGCCACAGGGGAAGTAGACAATGAGCAGTTCTTC. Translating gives CASSLATGEVDNEQFF.

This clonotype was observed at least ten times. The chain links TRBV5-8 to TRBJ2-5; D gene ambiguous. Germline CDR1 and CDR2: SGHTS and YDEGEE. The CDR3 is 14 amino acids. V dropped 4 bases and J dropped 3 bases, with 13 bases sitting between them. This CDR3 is CASSTPGLEETQYF. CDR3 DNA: TGTGCCAGCAGCACACCGGGCCTGGAAGAGACCCAGTACTTC. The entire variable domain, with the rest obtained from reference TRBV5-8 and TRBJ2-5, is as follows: EAGVTQSPTHLIKTRGQQATLRCSPISGHTSVYWYQQALGLGLQFLLWYDEGEERNRGNFPPRFSGRQFPNYSSELNVNALELEDSALYLCASSTPGLEETQYFGPGTRLLVL.

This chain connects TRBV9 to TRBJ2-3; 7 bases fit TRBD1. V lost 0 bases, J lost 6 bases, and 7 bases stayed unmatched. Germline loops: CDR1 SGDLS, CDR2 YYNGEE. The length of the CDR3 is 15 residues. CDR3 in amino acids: CASSVASLQGDTQYF. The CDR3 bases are TGTGCCAGCAGCGTAGCTTCCCTACAGGGGGATACGCAGTATTTT.

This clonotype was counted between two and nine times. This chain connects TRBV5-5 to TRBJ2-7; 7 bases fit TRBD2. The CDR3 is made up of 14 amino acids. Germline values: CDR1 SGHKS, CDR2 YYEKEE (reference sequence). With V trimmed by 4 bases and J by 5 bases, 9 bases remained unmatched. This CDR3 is CASSPTLTSDEQYF. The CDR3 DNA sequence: TGTGCCAGCAGCCCCACCCTTACTAGCGACGAGCAGTACTTC.

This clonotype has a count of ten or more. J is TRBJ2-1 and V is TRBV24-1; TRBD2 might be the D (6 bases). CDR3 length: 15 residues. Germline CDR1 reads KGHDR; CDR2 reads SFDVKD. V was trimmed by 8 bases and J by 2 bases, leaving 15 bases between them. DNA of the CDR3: TGTGCCACCATGGGAGGCGGAAATACCTACAATGAGCAGTTCTTC. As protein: CATMGGGNTYNEQFF.

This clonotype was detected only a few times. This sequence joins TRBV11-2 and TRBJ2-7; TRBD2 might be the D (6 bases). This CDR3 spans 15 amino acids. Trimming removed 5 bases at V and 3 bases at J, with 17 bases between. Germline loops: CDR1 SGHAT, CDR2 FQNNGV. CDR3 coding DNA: TGTGCCAGCAGCCCGCCGGGACTCGAAAGCTACGAGCAGTACTTC. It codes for CASSPPGLESYEQYF.

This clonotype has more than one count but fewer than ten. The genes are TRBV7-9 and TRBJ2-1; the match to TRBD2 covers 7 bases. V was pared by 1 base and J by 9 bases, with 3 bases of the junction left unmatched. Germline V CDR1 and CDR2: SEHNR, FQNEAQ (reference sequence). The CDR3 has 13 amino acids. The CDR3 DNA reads TGTGCCAGCAGCTTAGGCGGGAGTGTTGAGCAGTTCTTC. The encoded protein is CASSLGGSVEQFF.

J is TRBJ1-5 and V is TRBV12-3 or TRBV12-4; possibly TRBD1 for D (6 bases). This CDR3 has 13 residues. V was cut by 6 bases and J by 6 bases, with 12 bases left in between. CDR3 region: CASRGQNGQPQHF. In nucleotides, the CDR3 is TGTGCCAGCAGGGGACAAAACGGTCAGCCCCAGCATTTT.

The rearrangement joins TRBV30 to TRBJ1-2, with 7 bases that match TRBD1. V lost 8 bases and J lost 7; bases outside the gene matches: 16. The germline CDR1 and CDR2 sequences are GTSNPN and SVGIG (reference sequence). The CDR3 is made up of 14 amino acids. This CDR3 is CAGGHLGGASGYTF. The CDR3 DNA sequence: TGTGCCGGGGGCCACCTAGGGGGCGCGAGTGGCTACACCTTC.

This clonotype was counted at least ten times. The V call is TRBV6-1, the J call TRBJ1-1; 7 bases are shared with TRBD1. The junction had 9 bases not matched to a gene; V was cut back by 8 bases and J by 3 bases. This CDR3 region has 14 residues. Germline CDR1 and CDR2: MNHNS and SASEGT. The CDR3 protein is CASEQGEWYTEAFF. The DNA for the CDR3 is TGTGCCAGCGAGCAGGGGGAGTGGTACACTGAAGCTTTCTTT.

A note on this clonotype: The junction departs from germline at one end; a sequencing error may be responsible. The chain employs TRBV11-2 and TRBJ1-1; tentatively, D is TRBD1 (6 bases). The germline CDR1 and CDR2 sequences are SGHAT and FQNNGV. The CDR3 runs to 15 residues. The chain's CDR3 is CASSLGAGVGTEVFF. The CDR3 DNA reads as TGTGCCAGCAGCTTAGGGGCAGGGGTGGGCACTGAAGTTTTCTTT.

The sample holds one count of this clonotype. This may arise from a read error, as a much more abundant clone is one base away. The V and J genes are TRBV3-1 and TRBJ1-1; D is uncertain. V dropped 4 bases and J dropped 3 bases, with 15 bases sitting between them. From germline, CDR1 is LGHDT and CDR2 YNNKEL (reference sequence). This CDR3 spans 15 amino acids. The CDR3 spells CASSLAAVLDTEAFF. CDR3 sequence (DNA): TGTGCCAGCAGCCTAGCGGCGGTATTGGACACTGAAGCTTTCTTT.

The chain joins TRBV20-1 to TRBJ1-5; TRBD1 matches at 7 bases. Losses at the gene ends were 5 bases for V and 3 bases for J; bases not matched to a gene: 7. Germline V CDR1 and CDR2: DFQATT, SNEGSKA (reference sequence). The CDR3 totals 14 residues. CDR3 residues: CSASPGQNNQPQHF. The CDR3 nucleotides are TGCAGTGCTTCACCGGGACAGAACAATCAGCCCCAGCATTTT.

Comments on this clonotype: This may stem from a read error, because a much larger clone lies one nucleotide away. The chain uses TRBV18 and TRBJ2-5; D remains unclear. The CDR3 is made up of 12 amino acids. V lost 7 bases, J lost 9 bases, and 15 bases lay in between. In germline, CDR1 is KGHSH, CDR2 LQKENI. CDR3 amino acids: CASFSMYEAQYF. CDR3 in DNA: TGTGCCAGCTTCTCAATGTACGAGGCCCAGTACTTC.

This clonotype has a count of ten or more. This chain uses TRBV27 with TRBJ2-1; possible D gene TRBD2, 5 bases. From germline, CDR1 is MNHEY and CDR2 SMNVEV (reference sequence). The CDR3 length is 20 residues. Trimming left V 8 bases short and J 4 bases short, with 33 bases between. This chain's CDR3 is CASGLLRLYSIFPPYNEQFF. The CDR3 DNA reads TGTGCCAGCGGACTGCTGCGTCTTTATTCCATTTTTCCTCCTTACAATGAGCAGTTCTTC.

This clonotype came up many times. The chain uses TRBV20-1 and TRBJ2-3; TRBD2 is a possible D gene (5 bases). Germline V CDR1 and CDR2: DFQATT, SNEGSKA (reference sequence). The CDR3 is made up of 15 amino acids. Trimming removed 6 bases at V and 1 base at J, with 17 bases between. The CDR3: CSARGMDWRTDTQYF. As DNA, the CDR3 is TGCAGTGCCCGAGGAATGGACTGGCGCACAGATACGCAGTATTTT.

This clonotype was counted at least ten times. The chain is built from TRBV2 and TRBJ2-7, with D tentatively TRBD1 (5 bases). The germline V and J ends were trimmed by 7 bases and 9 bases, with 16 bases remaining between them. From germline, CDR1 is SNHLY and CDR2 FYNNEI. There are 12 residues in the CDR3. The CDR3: CASIRTGTWQYF. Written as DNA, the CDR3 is TGTGCCAGCATTCGAACAGGAACTTGGCAGTACTTC.

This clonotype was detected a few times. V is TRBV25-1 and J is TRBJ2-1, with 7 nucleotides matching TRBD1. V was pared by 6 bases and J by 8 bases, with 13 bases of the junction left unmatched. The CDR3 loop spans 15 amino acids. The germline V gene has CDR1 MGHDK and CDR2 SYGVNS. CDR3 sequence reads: CASSLRQGLRDEQFF. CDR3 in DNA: TGTGCCAGCAGCTTAAGACAGGGCCTTCGGGATGAGCAGTTCTTC.